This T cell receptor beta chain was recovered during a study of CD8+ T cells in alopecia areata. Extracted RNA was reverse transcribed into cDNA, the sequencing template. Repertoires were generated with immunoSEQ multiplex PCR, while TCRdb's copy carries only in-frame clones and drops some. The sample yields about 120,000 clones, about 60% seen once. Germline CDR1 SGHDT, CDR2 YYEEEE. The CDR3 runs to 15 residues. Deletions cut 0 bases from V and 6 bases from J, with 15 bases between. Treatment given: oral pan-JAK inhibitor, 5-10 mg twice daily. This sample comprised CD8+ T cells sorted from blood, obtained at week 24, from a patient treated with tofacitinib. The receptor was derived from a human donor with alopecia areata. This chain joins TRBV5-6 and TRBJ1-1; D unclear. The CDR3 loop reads CASSLEVNGEPEAFF. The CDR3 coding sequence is TGTGCCAGCAGCTTGGAAGTAAACGGAGAACCTGAAGCTTTCTTT.